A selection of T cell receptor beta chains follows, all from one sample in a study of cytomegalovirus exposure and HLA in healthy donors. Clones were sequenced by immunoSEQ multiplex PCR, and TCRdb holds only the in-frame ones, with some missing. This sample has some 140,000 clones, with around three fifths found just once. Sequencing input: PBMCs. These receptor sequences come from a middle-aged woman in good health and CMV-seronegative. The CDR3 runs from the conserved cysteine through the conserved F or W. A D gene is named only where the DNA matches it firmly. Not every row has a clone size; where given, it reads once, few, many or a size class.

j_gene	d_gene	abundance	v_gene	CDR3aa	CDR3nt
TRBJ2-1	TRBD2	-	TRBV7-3	CASSLSSGGAVEQFF	TGTGCCAGCAGCCTATCTAGCGGGGGGGCTGTTGAGCAGTTCTTC
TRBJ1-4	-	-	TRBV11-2	CASSLVLGGGEKLFF	TGTGCCAGCAGCTTAGTTTTGGGAGGAGGGGAAAAACTGTTTTTT
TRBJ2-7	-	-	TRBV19	CASSRGRGYEQYF	TGTGCCAGTAGTCGTGGACGGGGGTACGAGCAGTACTTC
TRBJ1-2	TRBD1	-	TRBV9	CASSGQSGGGYGYTF	TGTGCCAGCAGCGGACAATCAGGGGGCGGATATGGCTACACCTTC
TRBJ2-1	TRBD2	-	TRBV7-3	CASSRSGGAGVNEQFF	TGTGCCAGCAGCCGTAGCGGGGGGGCCGGTGTCAATGAGCAGTTCTTC
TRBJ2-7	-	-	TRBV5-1	CASSLGGTALYEQYF	TGCGCCAGCAGCTTGGGCGGGACAGCATTATACGAGCAGTACTTC
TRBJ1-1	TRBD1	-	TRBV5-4	CASSLDRGPRAFF	TGTGCCAGCAGCTTGGACAGGGGGCCTCGGGCTTTCTTT
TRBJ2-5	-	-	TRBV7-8	CASSLQEETQYF	TGTGCCAGCAGCTTACAGGAAGAGACCCAGTACTTC
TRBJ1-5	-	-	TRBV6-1	CASSEQGGEPQHF	TGTGCCAGCAGTGAGCAGGGTGGTGAGCCCCAGCATTTT
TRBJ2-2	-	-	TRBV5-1	CASSLAQTNTGELFF	TGCGCCAGCAGCTTGGCCCAGACGAACACCGGGGAGCTGTTTTTT
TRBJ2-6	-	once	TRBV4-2	CASSQPTDLNSGANVLAF	TGTGCCAGCAGCCAACCTACGGACCTCAACTCTGGGGCCAACGTCCTGGCTTTC
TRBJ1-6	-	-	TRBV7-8	CASSLGIRQGYRDNSPLHF	TGTGCCAGCAGCTTAGGAATAAGGCAGGGTTATAGGGATAATTCACCCCTCCACTTT
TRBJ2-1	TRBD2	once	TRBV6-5	CASSYSSGRAGNEQFF	TGTGCCAGCAGTTACTCGAGTGGCAGAGCGGGAAATGAGCAGTTCTTC
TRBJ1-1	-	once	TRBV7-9	CASSRGGNTEAFF	TGTGCCAGCAGCCGCGGGGGGAACACTGAAGCTTTCTTT
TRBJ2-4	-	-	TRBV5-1	CASSESLGIQYF	TGCGCCAGCAGCGAGTCCCTTGGCATTCAGTACTTC
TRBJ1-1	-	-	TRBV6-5	CASSYGTEAFF	TGTGCCAGCAGTTACGGGACAGAAGCTTTCTTT
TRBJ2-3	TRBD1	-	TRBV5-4	CASSKDRARSDTQYF	TGTGCCAGCAGTAAGGACAGGGCTAGGTCAGATACGCAGTATTTT
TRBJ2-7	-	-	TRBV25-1	CASSELGGSYEQYF	TGTGCCAGCAGTGAATTAGGAGGGAGCTACGAGCAGTACTTC
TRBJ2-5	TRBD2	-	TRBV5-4	CASSPGLAGVETQYF	TGTGCCAGCAGCCCGGGTCTAGCGGGGGTGGAGACCCAGTACTTC
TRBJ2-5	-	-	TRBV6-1	CASLGGTRQETQYF	TGTGCCAGCCTCGGGGGGACACGCCAAGAGACCCAGTACTTC
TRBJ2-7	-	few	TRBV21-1	CASSEQGIYEQYF	TGTGCCAGCAGCGAGCAGGGAATCTACGAGCAGTACTTC
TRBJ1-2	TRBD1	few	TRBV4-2	CASTYRGLFGYTF	TGTGCCAGCACCTACAGGGGGCTCTTCGGCTACACCTTC
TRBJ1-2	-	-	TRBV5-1	CASSLNEGANYGYTF	TGCGCCAGCAGCTTGAACGAGGGGGCTAACTATGGCTACACCTTC
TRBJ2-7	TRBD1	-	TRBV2	CATSLGQGPYEQYF	TGTGCCACCAGTTTAGGACAGGGTCCCTACGAGCAGTACTTC
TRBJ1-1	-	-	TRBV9	CASSVGRAGQPTF	TGTGCCAGCAGCGTAGGGAGGGCAGGTCAACCTACTTTT
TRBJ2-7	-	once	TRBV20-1	CSGGHEQYF	TGCAGTGGAGGGCACGAGCAGTACTTC
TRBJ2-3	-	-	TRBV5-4	CASSLQTITDTQYF	TGTGCCAGCAGCTTGCAGACAATCACAGATACGCAGTATTTT
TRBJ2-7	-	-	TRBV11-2	CASSKKQTGFVYEQYF	TGTGCCAGCAGCAAGAAGCAGACGGGATTCGTCTACGAGCAGTACTTC
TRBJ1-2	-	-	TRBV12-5	CASGTKTGSNGYTF	TGTGCTAGTGGTACTAAGACAGGAAGTAATGGCTACACCTTC
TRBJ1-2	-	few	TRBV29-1	CSVGSGGYTF	TGCAGCGTTGGGTCGGGTGGCTACACCTTC
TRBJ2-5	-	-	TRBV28	CASSPGGWEETQYF	TGTGCCAGCAGTCCGGGGGGCTGGGAGGAGACCCAGTACTTC